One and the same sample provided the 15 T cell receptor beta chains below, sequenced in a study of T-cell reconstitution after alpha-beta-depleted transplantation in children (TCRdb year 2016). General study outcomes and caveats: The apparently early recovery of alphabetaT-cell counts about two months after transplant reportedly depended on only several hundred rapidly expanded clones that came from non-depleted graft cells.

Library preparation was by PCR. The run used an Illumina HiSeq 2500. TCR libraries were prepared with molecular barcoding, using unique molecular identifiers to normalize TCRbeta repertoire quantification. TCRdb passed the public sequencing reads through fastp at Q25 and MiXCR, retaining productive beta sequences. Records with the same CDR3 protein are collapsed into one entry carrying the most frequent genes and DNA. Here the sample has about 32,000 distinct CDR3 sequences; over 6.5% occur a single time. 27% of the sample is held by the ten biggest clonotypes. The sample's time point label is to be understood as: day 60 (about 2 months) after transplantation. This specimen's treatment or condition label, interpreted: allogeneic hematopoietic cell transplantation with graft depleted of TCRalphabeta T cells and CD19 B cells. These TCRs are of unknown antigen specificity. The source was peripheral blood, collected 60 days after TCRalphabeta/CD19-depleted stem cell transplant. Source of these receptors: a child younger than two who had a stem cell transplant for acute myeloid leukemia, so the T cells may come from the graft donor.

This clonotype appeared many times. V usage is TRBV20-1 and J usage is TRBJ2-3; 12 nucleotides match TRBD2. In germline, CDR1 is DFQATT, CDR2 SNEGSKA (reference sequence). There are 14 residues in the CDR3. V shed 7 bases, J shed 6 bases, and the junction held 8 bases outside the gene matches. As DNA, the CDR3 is TGCAGTGTGAGGACTAGCGGGACCCGGGATACGCAGTATTTT. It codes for CSVRTSGTRDTQYF.

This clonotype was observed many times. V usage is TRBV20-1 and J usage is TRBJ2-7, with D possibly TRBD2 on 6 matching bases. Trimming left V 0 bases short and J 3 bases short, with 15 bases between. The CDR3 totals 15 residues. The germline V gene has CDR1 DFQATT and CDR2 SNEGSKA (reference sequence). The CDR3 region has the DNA TGCAGTGCTAGAGATCGAGGAGGGGCCTTCTACGAGCAGTACTTC. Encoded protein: CSARDRGGAFYEQYF.

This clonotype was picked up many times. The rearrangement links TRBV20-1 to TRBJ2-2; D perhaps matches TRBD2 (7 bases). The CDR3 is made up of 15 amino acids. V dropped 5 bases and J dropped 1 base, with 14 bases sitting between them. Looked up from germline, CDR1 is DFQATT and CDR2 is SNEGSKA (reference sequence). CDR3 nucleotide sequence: TGCAGTGCTGTATCAGCGGGACAGAACACCGGGGAGCTGTTTTTT. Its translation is CSAVSAGQNTGELFF.

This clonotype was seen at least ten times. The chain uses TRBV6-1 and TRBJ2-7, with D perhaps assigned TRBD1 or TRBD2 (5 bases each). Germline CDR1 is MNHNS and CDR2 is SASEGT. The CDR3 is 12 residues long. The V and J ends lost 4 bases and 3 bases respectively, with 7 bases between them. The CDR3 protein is CASSVRGYEQYF. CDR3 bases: TGTGCCAGCAGTGTGAGGGGCTACGAGCAGTACTTC.

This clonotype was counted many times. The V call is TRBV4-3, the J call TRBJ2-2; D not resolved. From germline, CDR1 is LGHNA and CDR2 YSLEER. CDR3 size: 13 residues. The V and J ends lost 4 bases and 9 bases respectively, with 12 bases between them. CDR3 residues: CASSLGMARELFF. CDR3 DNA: TGCGCCAGCAGCCTCGGCATGGCCCGGGAGCTGTTTTTT.

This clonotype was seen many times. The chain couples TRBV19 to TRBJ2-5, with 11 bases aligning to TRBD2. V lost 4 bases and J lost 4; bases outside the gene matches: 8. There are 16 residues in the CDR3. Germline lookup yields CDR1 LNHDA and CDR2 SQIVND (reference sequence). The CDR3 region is CASSTVTSGTRETQYF. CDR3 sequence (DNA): TGTGCCAGTAGTACCGTGACTAGCGGGACGCGAGAGACCCAGTACTTC.

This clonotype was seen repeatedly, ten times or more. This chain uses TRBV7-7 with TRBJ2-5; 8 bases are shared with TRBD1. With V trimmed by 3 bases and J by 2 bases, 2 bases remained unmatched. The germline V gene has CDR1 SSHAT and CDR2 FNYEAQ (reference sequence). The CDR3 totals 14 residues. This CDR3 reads CASSFGQGQETQYF. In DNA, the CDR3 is TGTGCCAGCAGCTTTGGACAGGGACAAGAGACCCAGTACTTC.

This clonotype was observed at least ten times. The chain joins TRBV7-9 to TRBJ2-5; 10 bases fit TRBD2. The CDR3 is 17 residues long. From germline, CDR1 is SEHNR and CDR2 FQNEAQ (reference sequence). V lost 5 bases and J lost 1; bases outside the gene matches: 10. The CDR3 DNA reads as TGTGCCAGCAGCCCCTCCGGACTAGCGGACCTCCAAGAGACCCAGTACTTC. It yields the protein CASSPSGLADLQETQYF.

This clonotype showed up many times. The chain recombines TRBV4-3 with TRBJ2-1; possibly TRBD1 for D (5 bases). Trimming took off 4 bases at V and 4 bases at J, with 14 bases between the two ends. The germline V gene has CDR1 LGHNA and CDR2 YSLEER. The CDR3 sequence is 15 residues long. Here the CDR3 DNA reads TGCGCCAGCAGCCCATCCCCTAACAGGTACAATGAGCAGTTCTTC. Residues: CASSPSPNRYNEQFF.

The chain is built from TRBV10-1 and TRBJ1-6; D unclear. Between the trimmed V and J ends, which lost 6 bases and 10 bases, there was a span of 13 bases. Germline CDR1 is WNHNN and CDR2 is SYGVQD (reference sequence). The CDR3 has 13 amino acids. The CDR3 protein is CASRRVGDSPLHF. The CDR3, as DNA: TGCGCCAGCAGGAGGGTTGGCGACTCACCCCTCCACTTT.

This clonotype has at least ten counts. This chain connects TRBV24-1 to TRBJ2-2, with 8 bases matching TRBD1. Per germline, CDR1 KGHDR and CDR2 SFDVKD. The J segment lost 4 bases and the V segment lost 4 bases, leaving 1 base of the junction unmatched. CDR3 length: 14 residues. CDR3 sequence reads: CATSDRGLTGELFF. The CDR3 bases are TGTGCCACCAGTGACAGGGGGCTCACCGGGGAGCTGTTTTTT.

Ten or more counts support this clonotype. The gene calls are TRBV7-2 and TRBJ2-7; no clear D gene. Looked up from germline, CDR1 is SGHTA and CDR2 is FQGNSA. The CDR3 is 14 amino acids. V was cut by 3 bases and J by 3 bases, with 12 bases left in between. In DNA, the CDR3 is TGTGCCAGCAGCTTCTCCTCGGGTTTCTACGAGCAGTACTTC. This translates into CASSFSSGFYEQYF.

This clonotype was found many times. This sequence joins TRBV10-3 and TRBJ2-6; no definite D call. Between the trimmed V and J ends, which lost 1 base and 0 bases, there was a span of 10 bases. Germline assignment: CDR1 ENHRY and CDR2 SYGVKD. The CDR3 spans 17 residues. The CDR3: CAISEWVRSSGANVLTF. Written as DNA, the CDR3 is TGTGCCATCAGTGAGTGGGTACGCAGCTCTGGGGCCAACGTCCTGACTTTC.

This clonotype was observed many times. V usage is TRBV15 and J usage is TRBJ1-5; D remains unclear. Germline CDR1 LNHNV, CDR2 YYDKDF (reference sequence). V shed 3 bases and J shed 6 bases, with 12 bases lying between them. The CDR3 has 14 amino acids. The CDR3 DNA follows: TGTGCCACCAGCAGGCCCCCCCCCTTTCAGCCCCAGCATTTT. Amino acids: CATSRPPPFQPQHF.

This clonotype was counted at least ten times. The CDR3 is CASSLSTRAGELFF. CDR3 bases: TGTGCCAGCAGCTTATCTACCAGGGCCGGGGAGCTGTTTTTT. This sequence joins TRBV7-3 and TRBJ2-2; D is possibly TRBD1 (5 bases). Per the germline V gene, CDR1 is SGHTA and CDR2 is FQGTGA. This CDR3 comprises 14 residues. The V end lost 2 bases, the J end lost 6 bases, and 10 bases lay between the germline ends.